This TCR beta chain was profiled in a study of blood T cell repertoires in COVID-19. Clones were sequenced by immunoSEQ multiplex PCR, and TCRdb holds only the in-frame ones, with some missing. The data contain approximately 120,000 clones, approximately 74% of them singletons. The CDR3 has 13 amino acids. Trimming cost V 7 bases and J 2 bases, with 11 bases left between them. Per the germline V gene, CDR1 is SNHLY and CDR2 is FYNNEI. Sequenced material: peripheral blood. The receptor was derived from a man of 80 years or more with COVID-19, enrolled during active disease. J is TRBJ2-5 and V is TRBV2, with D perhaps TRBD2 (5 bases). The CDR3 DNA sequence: TGTGCCAGCACGGGCAGCGGTCAAGAGACCCAGTACTTC. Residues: CASTGSGQETQYF. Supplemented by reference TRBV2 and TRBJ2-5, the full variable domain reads EPEVTQTPSHQVTQMGQEVILRCVPISNHLYFYWYRQILGQKVEFLVSFYNNEISEKSEIFDDQFSVERPDGSNFTLKIRSTKLEDSAMYFCASTGSGQETQYFGPGTRLLVL.